What follows are 12 T cell receptor beta chains derived from one specimen sequenced in a study of blood T cells in healthy people across ages. The use of a sample-barcoded 5' primer and a J-beta primer mix characterized a second PCR of roughly 6 to 12 cycles. TCRdb re-derived calls from the 5' RACE reads in MiXCR, one entry per CDR3 protein. The sample lists nearly 800,000 distinct CDR3 sequences; around 25% were seen once. The data also belong to a second study, concerning T cells of mothers and their children.

Sequenced sample: blood. The receptors were sampled from a boy aged 10-17 years in good health.

This chain uses TRBV2 with TRBJ2-5; 9 bases agree with TRBD2. V trimming: 6 bases; J trimming: 4 bases; junction bases outside the gene matches: 9. Germline V CDR1 and CDR2: SNHLY, FYNNEI. This CDR3 has 15 amino acids. The CDR3 loop is CASRGSGSGRETQYF. The CDR3 bases are TGTGCCAGCAGAGGTAGCGGGAGTGGGAGAGAGACCCAGTACTTC.

This chain connects TRBV27 to TRBJ1-2, with 7 positions matching TRBD1. The CDR3 sequence is 13 residues long. Trimming at V came to 4 bases and at J to 8 bases, leaving 7 bases not matched to a gene. In germline, CDR1 is MNHEY, CDR2 SMNVEV (reference sequence). CDR3 nucleotides: TGTGCCAGCAGTTACTCAACAGGGGACGGCTACACCTTC. Protein product: CASSYSTGDGYTF.

The V and J genes are TRBV15 and TRBJ1-1; D uncertain. The germline CDR1 and CDR2 sequences are LNHNV and YYDKDF (reference sequence). V lost 1 base and J lost 1, with 7 bases in between. This CDR3 has 14 residues. The CDR3 DNA is TGTGCCACCAGCAGAGTGGCAGGGAACACTGAAGCTTTCTTT. Its protein is CATSRVAGNTEAFF.

The rearrangement uses TRBV28 and TRBJ2-5, with 7 bases lining up with TRBD2. The last part of the DNA fits TRBJ2-1 better; the J call may be wrong. Germline V CDR1 and CDR2: MDHEN, SYDVKM. The CDR3 extends over 14 amino acids. The CDR3 region is CASSSRTRSHEQFF. CDR3 bases: TGTGCCAGCAGTTCCAGGACTAGGAGTCATGAGCAGTTCTTC.

The sample holds a few counts of this clonotype. Germline and junction disagree at one end, which may indicate a read error. The chain is built from TRBV20-1 and TRBJ2-5; either TRBD1 or TRBD2 may fit D (5 bases each). CDR3 length: 15 amino acids. Germline V gene lookup returns CDR1 DFQATT and CDR2 SNEGSKA (reference sequence). In DNA, the CDR3 is TGCAGTACTAGAGATGCACAGGCCACCAGAAGGGACCAGTACTTC. It encodes CSTRDAQATRRDQYF.

The J gene is TRBJ2-1, the V gene TRBV4-2; 8 bases match TRBD2. After removal of 4 bases from V and 8 bases from J, the junction contained 10 bases not matched to a gene. This CDR3 comprises 15 residues. The germline V gene encodes CDR1 LGHNA and CDR2 YNFKEQ. The chain's CDR3 is CASSRVTSVPDEQFF. The CDR3 DNA is TGTGCCAGCAGCCGCGTGACTAGCGTCCCCGATGAGCAGTTCTTC.

The chain links TRBV20-1 to TRBJ1-5; D unclear. Trimming removed 8 bases from V and 0 bases from J, with 14 bases in between. The CDR3 totals 14 residues. CDR1 is DFQATT, CDR2 SNEGSKA, per germline (reference sequence). The CDR3 nucleotides are TGCAGTTGGCTCGGGGATTATAGCAATCAGCCCCAGCATTTT. This encodes CSWLGDYSNQPQHF.

The chain carries TRBV12-3 or TRBV12-4 and TRBJ1-4, with a tentative D call TRBD1 (6 bases). The CDR3 is made up of 15 amino acids. V lost 6 bases and J lost 2, with 13 bases in between. CDR3 nucleotide sequence: TGTGCCAGCAGGCGAACAGGGCTTACTAATGAAAAACTGTTTTTT. Residues: CASRRTGLTNEKLFF.

The genes are TRBV20-1 and TRBJ2-3; possible D gene TRBD1, 6 bases. V was trimmed by 8 bases and J by 4 bases, leaving 16 bases between them. The CDR3 sequence is 13 residues long. The V gene's germline CDR1 is DFQATT and CDR2 SNEGSKA (reference sequence). CDR3 bases: TGCAGTCCCCTAGGGGGAGTGGCAGATACGCAGTATTTT. Translation gives CSPLGGVADTQYF.

There are a few counts of this clonotype. The V gene is TRBV5-1, the J gene TRBJ1-4; no clear D. V shed 1 base and J shed 6 bases, with 10 bases lying between them. Germline assignment: CDR1 SGHRS and CDR2 YFSETQ. The CDR3 covers 14 residues. In DNA form, the CDR3 reads TGCGCCAGCAGCTTGAGGAGGCCGGATGAAAAACTGTTTTTT. It specifies CASSLRRPDEKLFF.

The chain joins TRBV15 to TRBJ2-4; TRBD1 agrees at 9 bases. V shed 0 bases, J shed 13 bases, and the junction held 10 bases outside the gene matches. From germline, CDR1 is LNHNV and CDR2 YYDKDF (reference sequence). The CDR3 extends over 15 amino acids. The CDR3 coding sequence is TGTGCCACCAGCAGAGATCTCGGACAGGGGAAGGTACAGTACTTC. Translating gives CATSRDLGQGKVQYF.

This clonotype was counted a few times. The chain joins TRBV2 to TRBJ2-4; D not resolved. CDR1 SNHLY and CDR2 FYNNEI come from the germline V gene. This CDR3 is built from 16 residues. V shed 4 bases and J shed 0 bases, with 13 bases lying between them. Here the CDR3 DNA reads TGTGCCAGCAGTGGGGATGACATCGTAGCCAAAAACATTCAGTACTTC. It translates to CASSGDDIVAKNIQYF.